This is a list of T cell receptor beta chains from one sample in a study of T cell responses to AZD1222 COVID-19 vaccine. The assay was immunoSEQ multiplex PCR, and TCRdb's table has in-frame clones only and misses some. The sample carries roughly 80,000 clones, 75% to 95% recorded once. Sequences were derived from peripheral blood, sampled 28 days after the second AZD1222 dose. These receptors originate from an adult who received the AZD1222 COVID-19 vaccine. The CDR3 runs from the conserved cysteine through the conserved F or W. D genes are given only for firm matches.

>-|TRBJ2-5|TRBV2
TGTGCCAGCAATGGGGTTAGGCAGGGGGAGACCCAGTACTTC
CASNGVRQGETQYF
>-|TRBJ1-1|TRBV5-6
TGTGCCAGCAGCGACGGGACACCATACACTGAAGCTTTCTTT
CASSDGTPYTEAFF
>-|TRBJ1-2|TRBV5-6
TGTGCCAGCAGCTCGACCGGTATAAGGGGCTACACCTTC
CASSSTGIRGYTF
>TRBD2|TRBJ2-1|TRBV25-1
TGTGCCAGCAGTGACCCTAGCGGGGGAGTCGATGAGCAGTTCTTC
CASSDPSGGVDEQFF
>-|TRBJ1-5|TRBV11-2
TGTGCCAGCAGCCGGGAGTTGAATAGCTTCCAGCATTTT
CASSRELNSFQHF
>TRBD1|TRBJ1-1|TRBV6-5
TGTGCCAGCAGTCCCGGGGGACAGGGGCGCCCTGAAGCTTTCTTT
CASSPGGQGRPEAFF
>TRBD2|TRBJ2-1|TRBV11-2
TGTGCCAGCAGCGGACTAGCGGGGGGCAATGAGCAGTTCTTC
CASSGLAGGNEQFF
>TRBD1|TRBJ1-1|TRBV7-8
TGTGCCAGCAGCTTGGGGAGACAGGGATTGGCGAACACTGAAGCTTTCTTT
CASSLGRQGLANTEAFF
>-|TRBJ1-6|TRBV7-3
TGTGCCAGCAGTTCCAGGGGTGGTAATTCACCCCTCCACTTT
CASSSRGGNSPLHF
>TRBD2|TRBJ2-4|TRBV9
TGTGCCAGCAGCGGAGGACTAGTAGAAAACATTCAGTACTTC
CASSGGLVENIQYF
>-|TRBJ2-1|TRBV6-5
TGTGCCAGCAGCCAGGGTTGGGATGAGCAGTTCTTC
CASSQGWDEQFF
>TRBD2|TRBJ2-1|TRBV28
TGTGCCAGTAATAGCGGGGGGATAACCTACAATGAGCAGTTCTTC
CASNSGGITYNEQFF